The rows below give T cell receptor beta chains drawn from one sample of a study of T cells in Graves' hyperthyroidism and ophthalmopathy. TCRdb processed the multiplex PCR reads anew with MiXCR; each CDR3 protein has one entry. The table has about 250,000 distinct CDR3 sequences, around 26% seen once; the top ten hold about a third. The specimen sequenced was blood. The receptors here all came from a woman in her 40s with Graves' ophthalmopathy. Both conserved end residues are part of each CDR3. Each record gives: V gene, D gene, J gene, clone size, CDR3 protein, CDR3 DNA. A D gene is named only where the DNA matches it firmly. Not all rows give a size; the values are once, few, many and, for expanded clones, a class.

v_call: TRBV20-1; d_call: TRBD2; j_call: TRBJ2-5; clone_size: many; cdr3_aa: CSAKTSGGPKAAETQYF; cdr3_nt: TGCAGTGCTAAGACTAGCGGAGGGCCTAAAGCGGCTGAGACCCAGTACTTC
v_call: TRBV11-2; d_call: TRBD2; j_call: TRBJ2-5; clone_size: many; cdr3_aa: CASSFSGSEETQYF; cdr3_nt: TGTGCCAGCAGCTTTAGCGGGAGTGAGGAGACCCAGTACTTC
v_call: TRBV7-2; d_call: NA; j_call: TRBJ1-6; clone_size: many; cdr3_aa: CASSFVDNSPLHF; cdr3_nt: TGTGCCAGCAGCTTTGTAGATAATTCACCCCTCCACTTT
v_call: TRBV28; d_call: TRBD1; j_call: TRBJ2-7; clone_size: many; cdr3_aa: CASSSAPRGTASFYEQYF; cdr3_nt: TGTGCCAGCAGTTCGGCCCCGCGAGGGACAGCAAGTTTCTACGAGCAGTACTTC
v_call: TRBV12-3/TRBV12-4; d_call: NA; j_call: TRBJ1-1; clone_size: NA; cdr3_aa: CASALETMNTEAFF; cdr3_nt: TGTGCCAGCGCCTTGGAGACCATGAACACTGAAGCTTTCTTT
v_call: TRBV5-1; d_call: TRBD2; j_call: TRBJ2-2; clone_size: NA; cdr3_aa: CASSLIIAGGSGELFF; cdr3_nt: TGCGCCAGCAGCTTGATAATCGCGGGAGGGTCCGGGGAGCTGTTTTTT
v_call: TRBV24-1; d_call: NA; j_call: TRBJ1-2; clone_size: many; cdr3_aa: CATSGPTSSYGYTF; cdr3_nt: TGTGCCACCAGTGGCCCGACCTCCTCCTATGGCTACACCTTC
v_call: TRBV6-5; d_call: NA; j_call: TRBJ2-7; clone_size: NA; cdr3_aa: CASSYSFFGTGVYEQYF; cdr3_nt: TGTGCCAGCAGTTACTCGTTTTTTGGAACGGGAGTCTACGAGCAGTACTTC
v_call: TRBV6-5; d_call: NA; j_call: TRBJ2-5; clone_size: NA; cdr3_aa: CASSSSGTTGTQYF; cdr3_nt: TGTGCCAGCAGTTCGAGCGGAACTACGGGGACCCAGTACTTC
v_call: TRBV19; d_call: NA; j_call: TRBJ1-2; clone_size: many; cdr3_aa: CASNADRRNYGYTF; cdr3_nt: TGTGCCAGTAACGCTGACAGGAGAAACTATGGCTACACCTTC
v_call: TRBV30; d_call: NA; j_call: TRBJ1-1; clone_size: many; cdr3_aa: CAWSAQGNTEAFF; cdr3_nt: TGTGCCTGGAGTGCACAGGGTAACACTGAAGCTTTCTTT
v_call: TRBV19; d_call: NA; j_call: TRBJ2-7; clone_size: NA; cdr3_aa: CASSMTWDSYEQYF; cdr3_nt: TGTGCCAGTAGTATGACCTGGGACTCCTACGAGCAGTACTTC
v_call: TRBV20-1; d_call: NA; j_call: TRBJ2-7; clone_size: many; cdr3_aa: CSARDSSPRGVISSYEQYF; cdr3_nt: TGCAGTGCTAGAGATAGTTCCCCCAGGGGAGTTATATCCTCCTACGAGCAGTACTTC
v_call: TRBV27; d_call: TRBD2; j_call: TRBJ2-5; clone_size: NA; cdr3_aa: CASGTGTSGNRGETQYF; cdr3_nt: TGTGCCAGCGGTACCGGGACTAGCGGGAATCGCGGGGAGACCCAGTACTTC
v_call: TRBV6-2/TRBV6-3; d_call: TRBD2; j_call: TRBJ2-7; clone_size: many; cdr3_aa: CASTWTSGSYEQYF; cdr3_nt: TGTGCCAGCACTTGGACTAGCGGGAGTTACGAGCAGTACTTC
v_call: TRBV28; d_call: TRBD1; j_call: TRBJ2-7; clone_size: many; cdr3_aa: CASSIDRGDYEQYF; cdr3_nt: TGTGCCAGCAGTATAGACAGGGGGGACTACGAGCAGTACTTC
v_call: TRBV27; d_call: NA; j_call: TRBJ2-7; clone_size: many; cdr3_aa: CASRLGWDTGYEQYF; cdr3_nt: TGTGCCAGCAGACTAGGCTGGGACACCGGATACGAGCAGTACTTC
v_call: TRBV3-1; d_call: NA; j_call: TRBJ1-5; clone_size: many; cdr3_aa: CASSPYHVQYSNQPQHF; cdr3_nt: TGTGCCAGCAGCCCCTATCACGTGCAGTATAGCAATCAGCCCCAGCATTTT
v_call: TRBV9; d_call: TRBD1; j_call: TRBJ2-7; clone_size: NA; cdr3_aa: CASSAGTGGPREQYF; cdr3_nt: TGTGCCAGCAGCGCCGGGACAGGGGGCCCAAGGGAGCAGTACTTC
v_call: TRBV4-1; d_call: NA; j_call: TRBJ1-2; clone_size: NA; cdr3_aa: CASSQDLTVHYGYIF; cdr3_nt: TGCGCCAGCAGCCAAGACCTGACTGTGCACTATGGCTACATCTTC
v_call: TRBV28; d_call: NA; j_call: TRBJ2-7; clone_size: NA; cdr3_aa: CASGGGGFYEQYF; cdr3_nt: TGTGCCAGCGGAGGGGGCGGATTCTACGAGCAGTACTTC
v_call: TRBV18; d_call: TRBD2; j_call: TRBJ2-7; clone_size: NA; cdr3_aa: CASSPSSGRLNEQYF; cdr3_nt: TGTGCCAGCTCACCGTCCAGCGGGAGGCTCAACGAGCAGTACTTC
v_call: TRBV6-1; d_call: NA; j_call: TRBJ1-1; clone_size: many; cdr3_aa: CAVPPGQNTEAFF; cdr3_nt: TGTGCCGTTCCTCCGGGCCAGAACACTGAAGCTTTCTTT
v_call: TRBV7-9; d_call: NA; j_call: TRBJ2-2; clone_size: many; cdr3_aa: CASSSRQGVTGELFF; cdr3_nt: TGTGCCAGCAGCTCCCGGCAGGGAGTCACCGGGGAGCTGTTTTTT
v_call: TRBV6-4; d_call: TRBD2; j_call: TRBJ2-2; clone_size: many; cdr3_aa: CASTPRAGTTSGMNTGELFF; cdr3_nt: TGTGCCAGCACTCCGAGGGCAGGGACAACTAGCGGAATGAACACCGGGGAGCTGTTTTTT
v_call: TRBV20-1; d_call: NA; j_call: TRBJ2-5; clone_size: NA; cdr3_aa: CSARHSAGQETQYF; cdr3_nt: TGCAGTGCTAGACATTCAGCGGGCCAAGAGACCCAGTACTTC
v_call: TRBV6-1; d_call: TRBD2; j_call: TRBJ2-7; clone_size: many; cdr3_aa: CASRGGLAGVYEQYF; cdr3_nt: TGTGCCAGCAGGGGGGGACTAGCGGGAGTTTACGAGCAGTACTTC
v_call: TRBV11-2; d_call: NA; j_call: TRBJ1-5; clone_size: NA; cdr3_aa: CASSLDGGQNQPQHF; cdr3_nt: TGTGCCAGCAGCTTAGACGGAGGGCAGAATCAGCCCCAGCATTTT
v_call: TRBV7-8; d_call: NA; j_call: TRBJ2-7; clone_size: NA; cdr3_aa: CASSLVGGGRKNYEQYF; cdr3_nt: TGTGCCAGCAGCTTAGTAGGCGGCGGGCGGAAGAACTACGAGCAGTACTTC